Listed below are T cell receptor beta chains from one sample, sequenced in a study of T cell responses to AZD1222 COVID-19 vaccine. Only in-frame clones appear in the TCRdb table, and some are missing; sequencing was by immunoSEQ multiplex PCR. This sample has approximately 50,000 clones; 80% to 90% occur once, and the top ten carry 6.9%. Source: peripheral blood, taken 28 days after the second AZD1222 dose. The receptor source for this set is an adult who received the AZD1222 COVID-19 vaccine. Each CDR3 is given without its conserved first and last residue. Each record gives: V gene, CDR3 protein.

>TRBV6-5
ASSLGQVGNTIY
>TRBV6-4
ASSEDHRSGNTIY
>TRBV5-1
ASSLTGVQPQH
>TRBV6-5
ASSSGTSGRTDTQY
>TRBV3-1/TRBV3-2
ASSQGPLNQPQH
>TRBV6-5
ASRLAGGPAYEQY
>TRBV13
ASSRTPVNGYT
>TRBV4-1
ASGRDADTEAF
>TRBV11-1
ASSYGTGPAYEQY
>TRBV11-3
ASSSDSNSPLH